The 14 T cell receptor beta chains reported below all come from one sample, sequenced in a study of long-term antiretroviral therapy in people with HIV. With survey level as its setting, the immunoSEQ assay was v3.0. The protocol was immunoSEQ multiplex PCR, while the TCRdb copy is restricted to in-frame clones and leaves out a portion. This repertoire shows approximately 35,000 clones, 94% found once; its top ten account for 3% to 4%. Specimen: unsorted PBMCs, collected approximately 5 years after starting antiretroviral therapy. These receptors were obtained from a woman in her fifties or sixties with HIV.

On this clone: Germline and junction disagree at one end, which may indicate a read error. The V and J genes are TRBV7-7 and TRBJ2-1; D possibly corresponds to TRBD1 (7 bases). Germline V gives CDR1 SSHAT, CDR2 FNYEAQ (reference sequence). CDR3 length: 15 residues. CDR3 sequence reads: CASSPQGGSYNEQFF. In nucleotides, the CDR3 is TGTGCTAGCAGCCCCCAGGGGGGCTCCTACAATGAGCAGTTCTTC.

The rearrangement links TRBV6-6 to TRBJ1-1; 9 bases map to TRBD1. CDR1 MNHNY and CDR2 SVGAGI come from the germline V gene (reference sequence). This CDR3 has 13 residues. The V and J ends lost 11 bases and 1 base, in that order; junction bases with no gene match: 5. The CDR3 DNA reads TGTGCCGGACAGGGGTGGGGGAACACTGAAGCTTTCTTT. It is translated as CAGQGWGNTEAFF.

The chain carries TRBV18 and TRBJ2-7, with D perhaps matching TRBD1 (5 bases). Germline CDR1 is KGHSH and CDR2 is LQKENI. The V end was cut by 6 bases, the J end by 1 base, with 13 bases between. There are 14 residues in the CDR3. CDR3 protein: CASSVLQESYEQYF. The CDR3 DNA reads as TGTGCCAGCTCCGTACTACAGGAGTCCTACGAGCAGTACTTC.

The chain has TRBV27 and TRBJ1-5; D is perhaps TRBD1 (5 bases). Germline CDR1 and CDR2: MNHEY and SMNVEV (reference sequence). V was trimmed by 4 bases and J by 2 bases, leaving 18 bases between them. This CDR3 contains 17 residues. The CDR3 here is CASSWGTGPGGNQPQHF. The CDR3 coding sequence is TGTGCCAGCAGTTGGGGCACCGGGCCAGGAGGCAATCAGCCCCAGCATTTT.

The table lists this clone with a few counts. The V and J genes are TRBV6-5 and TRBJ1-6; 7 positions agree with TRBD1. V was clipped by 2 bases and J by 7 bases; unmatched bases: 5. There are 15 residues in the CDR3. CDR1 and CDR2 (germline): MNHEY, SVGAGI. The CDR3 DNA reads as TGTGCCAGCAGTTACGAATCAGGGGGGAATTCACCCCTCCACTTT. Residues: CASSYESGGNSPLHF.

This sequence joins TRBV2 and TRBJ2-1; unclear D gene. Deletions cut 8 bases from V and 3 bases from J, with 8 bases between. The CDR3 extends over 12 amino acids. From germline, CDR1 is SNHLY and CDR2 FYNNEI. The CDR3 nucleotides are TGTGCCAGCGGTAGTAACTACAATGAGCAGTTCTTC. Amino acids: CASGSNYNEQFF.

The chain's CDR3 is CASRLGQGLNSPLHF. DNA for the CDR3: TGTGCCAGCAGGCTTGGACAGGGACTTAATTCACCCCTCCACTTT. The J gene is TRBJ1-6, the V gene TRBV27; 8 bases are a match to TRBD1. This CDR3 is 15 amino acids long. Trimming removed 6 bases from V and 6 bases from J; junction bases left unmatched: 7. Germline values: CDR1 MNHEY, CDR2 SMNVEV (reference sequence).

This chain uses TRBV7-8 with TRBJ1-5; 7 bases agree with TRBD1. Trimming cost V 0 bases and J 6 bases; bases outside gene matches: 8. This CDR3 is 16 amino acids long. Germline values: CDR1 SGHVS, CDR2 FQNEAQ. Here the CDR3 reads CASSLAGGQGGQPQHF. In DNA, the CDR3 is TGTGCCAGCAGCTTAGCAGGGGGGCAGGGGGGTCAGCCCCAGCATTTT.

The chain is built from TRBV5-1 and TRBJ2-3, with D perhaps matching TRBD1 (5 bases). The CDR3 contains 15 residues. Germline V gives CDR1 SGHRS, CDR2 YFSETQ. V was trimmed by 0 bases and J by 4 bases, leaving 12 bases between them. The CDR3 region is CASSLGAGMADTQYF. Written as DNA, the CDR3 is TGCGCCAGCAGCTTGGGGGCAGGGATGGCAGATACGCAGTATTTT. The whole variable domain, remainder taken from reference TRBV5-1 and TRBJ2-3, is KAGVTQTPRYLIKTRGQQVTLSCSPISGHRSVSWYQQTPGQGLQFLFEYFSETQRNKGNFPGRFSGRQFSNSRSEMNVSTLELGDSALYLCASSLGAGMADTQYFGPGTRLTVL.

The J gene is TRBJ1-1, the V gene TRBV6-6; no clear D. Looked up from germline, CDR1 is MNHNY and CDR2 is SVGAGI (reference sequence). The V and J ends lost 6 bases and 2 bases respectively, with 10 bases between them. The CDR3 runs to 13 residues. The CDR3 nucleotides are TGTGCCAGCAGCCAAGACTTAAACACTGAAGCTTTCTTT. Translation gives CASSQDLNTEAFF.

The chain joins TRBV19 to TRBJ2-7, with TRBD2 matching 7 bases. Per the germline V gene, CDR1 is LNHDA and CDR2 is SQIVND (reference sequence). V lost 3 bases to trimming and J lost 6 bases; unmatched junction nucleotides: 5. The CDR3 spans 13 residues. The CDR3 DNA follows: TGTGCCAGTAGTATTAGGCGGGGGACCGAGCAGTACTTC. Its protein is CASSIRRGTEQYF. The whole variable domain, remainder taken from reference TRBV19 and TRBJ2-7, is DGGITQSPKYLFRKEGQNVTLSCEQNLNHDAMYWYRQDPGQGLRLIYYSQIVNDFQKGDIAEGYSVSREKKESFPLTVTSAQKNPTAFYLCASSIRRGTEQYFGPGTRLTVT.

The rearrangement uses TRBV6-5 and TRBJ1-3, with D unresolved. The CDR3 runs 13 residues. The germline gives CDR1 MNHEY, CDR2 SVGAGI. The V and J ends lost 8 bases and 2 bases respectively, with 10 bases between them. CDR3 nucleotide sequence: TGTGCCAGCTCCACGAGTACTGGAAACACCATATATTTT. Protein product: CASSTSTGNTIYF.

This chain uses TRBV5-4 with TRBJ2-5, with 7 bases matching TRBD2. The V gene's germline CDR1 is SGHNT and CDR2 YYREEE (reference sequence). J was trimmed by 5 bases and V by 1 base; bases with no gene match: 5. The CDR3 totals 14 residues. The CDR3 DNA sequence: TGTGCCAGCAGCTTGTTGGGAGGGCGGGAGACCCAGTACTTC. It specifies CASSLLGGRETQYF.

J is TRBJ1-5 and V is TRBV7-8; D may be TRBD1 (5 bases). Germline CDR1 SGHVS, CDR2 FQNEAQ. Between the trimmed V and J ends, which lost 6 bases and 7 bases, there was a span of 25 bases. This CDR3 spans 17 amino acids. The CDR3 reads CASSRDRVFGGNQPQHF. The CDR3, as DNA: TGTGCCAGCAGTCGGGACCGGGTTTTTGGGGGAAACCAGCCCCAGCATTTT.